The 25 T cell receptor beta chains below all came from one sample that was sequenced in a study of T cell changes during pregnancy in multiple sclerosis. Some clones are missing from TCRdb's copy, which holds only in-frame ones; the method was immunoSEQ multiplex PCR. The data show about 92,000 clones, around 92% seen once. The sequenced sample was peripheral blood, obtained in the third trimester of pregnancy. These receptors were collected from a female donor with multiple sclerosis, enrolled in a pregnancy study.

This clone was picked up one time. This chain links TRBV11-3 with TRBJ1-2; maybe TRBD1 (6 bases). This CDR3 spans 13 amino acids. From germline, CDR1 is SGHNT and CDR2 YENEEA. Trimming took 5 bases from V and 4 from J, leaving 11 bases between them. The CDR3 here is CASSRGQGYGYTF. Written as DNA, the CDR3 is TGTGCCAGCAGCCGGGGACAAGGCTATGGCTACACCTTC.

The rearrangement uses TRBV7-5 and TRBJ2-3; the DNA was not used to check the table's D call, TRBD2. TRBV7-5 is a pseudogene. This CDR3 is 18 amino acids long. This CDR3 is CARSPAPGIGLPADTQYF. The CDR3 coding sequence is TGTGCCAGAAGCCCCGCCCCGGGAATCGGACTACCCGCAGATACGCAGTATTTT.

The J gene is TRBJ2-2, the V gene TRBV27, with D perhaps matching TRBD1 (6 bases). V lost 4 bases, J lost 6 bases, and 15 bases lay in between. CDR1 and CDR2 (germline): MNHEY, SMNVEV (reference sequence). The CDR3 is 15 residues long. CDR3 in amino acids: CASSYSRGSAGELFF. CDR3 in DNA: TGTGCCAGCAGTTACTCTAGGGGGTCGGCCGGGGAGCTGTTTTTT.

This chain connects TRBV30 to TRBJ2-7; the D gene is possibly TRBD2 (6 bases). Germline V gene sequence: CDR1 GTSNPN, CDR2 SVGIG (reference sequence). V was pared by 4 bases and J by 5 bases, with 12 bases between. CDR3 size: 12 residues. This chain's CDR3 is CAWTKTSNEQYF. CDR3 nucleotides: TGTGCCTGGACCAAGACTAGTAACGAGCAGTACTTC.

This chain joins TRBV18 and TRBJ2-7; maybe TRBD1 (6 bases). Trimming took 1 base from V and 4 from J, leaving 8 bases between them. This CDR3 comprises 13 residues. CDR1 is KGHSH and CDR2 is LQKENI in the germline V gene. The CDR3 nucleotides read TGTGCCAGCTCACCACTACAGGGATACGAGCAGTACTTC. Amino acids: CASSPLQGYEQYF. The full variable domain, with the rest looked up from reference TRBV18 and TRBJ2-7, is NAGVMQNPRHLVRRRGQEARLRCSPMKGHSHVYWYRQLPEEGLKFMVYLQKENIIDESGMPKERFSAEFPKEGPSILRIQQVVRGDSAAYFCASSPLQGYEQYFGPGTRLTVT.

The rearrangement links TRBV10-1 to TRBJ2-1, with a tentative D call TRBD2 (5 bases). V gave up 3 bases and J gave up 7 bases, with 16 bases separating them. Germline V lookup: CDR1 WNHNN, CDR2 SYGVQD (reference sequence). CDR3 size: 15 residues. DNA for the CDR3: TGCGCCAGCAGTGACAGGAGGCCCTCGGGAAATGAGCAGTTCTTC. Translated, it gives CASSDRRPSGNEQFF.

The chain combines TRBV19 with TRBJ1-1; TRBD1 might be the D (5 bases). This CDR3 is 13 amino acids long. V was pared by 3 bases and J by 3 bases, with 8 bases between. Germline V CDR1 and CDR2: LNHDA, SQIVND (reference sequence). The CDR3 DNA is TGTGCCAGTAGTATGACAGTTCACACTGAAGCTTTCTTT. It yields the protein CASSMTVHTEAFF.

This chain links TRBV5-1 with TRBJ1-4, with a tentative D call TRBD1 (5 bases). Germline V gene sequence: CDR1 SGHRS, CDR2 YFSETQ. The V gene lost 2 bases and the J gene lost 3 bases, with 17 bases spanning the gap. The CDR3 is 17 residues long. The CDR3 sequence is CASSLSDLGRSNEKLFF. The CDR3 nucleotides read TGCGCCAGCAGCTTATCGGACCTGGGGCGGTCTAATGAAAAACTGTTTTTT. Full variable domain (missing parts from reference TRBV5-1 and TRBJ1-4): KAGVTQTPRYLIKTRGQQVTLSCSPISGHRSVSWYQQTPGQGLQFLFEYFSETQRNKGNFPGRFSGRQFSNSRSEMNVSTLELGDSALYLCASSLSDLGRSNEKLFFGSGTQLSVL.

The V call is TRBV28, the J call TRBJ2-7; 8 positions match TRBD2. CDR1 MDHEN and CDR2 SYDVKM come from the germline V gene. The V and J ends lost 5 bases and 4 bases, in that order; junction bases with no gene match: 7. The CDR3 extends over 14 amino acids. CDR3 sequence (DNA): TGTGCCAGCAGTGTTAGCGGGAATAAATACGAGCAGTACTTC. It is translated as CASSVSGNKYEQYF.

The chain recombines TRBV19 with TRBJ1-4, with TRBD1 matching 8 bases. V was pared by 5 bases and J by 2 bases, with 13 bases of the junction left unmatched. Looked up from germline, CDR1 is LNHDA and CDR2 is SQIVND (reference sequence). The CDR3 sequence is 18 residues long. CDR3 in amino acids: CASSLGQAPLETNEKLFF. For the CDR3, the DNA is TGTGCCAGTAGTCTGGGACAGGCCCCGCTTGAGACTAATGAAAAACTGTTTTTT.

The chain links TRBV18 to TRBJ1-1, with D possibly TRBD1 on 6 matching bases. Looked up from germline, CDR1 is KGHSH and CDR2 is LQKENI. The CDR3 is 13 amino acids. The V gene lost 4 bases and the J gene lost 0 bases, with 6 bases spanning the gap. In DNA form, the CDR3 reads TGTGCCAGCTCACGACAGGTGAACACTGAAGCTTTCTTT. It encodes CASSRQVNTEAFF.

The chain's CDR3 is CASSLSYGEQYF. The CDR3 region has the DNA TGTGCCAGCAGTTTATCCTACGGCGAGCAGTACTTC. J is TRBJ2-7 and V is TRBV28; D not resolved. The CDR3 is 12 residues long. V gave up 1 base and J gave up 6 bases, with 7 bases separating them. The germline V gene encodes CDR1 MDHEN and CDR2 SYDVKM.

The rearrangement links TRBV5-4 to TRBJ2-1; 9 bases line up with TRBD2. CDR3 length: 15 amino acids. CDR1 is SGHNT, CDR2 YYREEE, per germline (reference sequence). V trimming: 0 bases; J trimming: 7 bases; junction bases outside the gene matches: 5. The CDR3 sequence is CASSLGLAVGNEQFF. The CDR3 DNA is TGTGCCAGCAGCTTGGGACTAGCGGTTGGGAATGAGCAGTTCTTC.

The chain carries TRBV9 and TRBJ2-2; tentatively, D is TRBD1 (6 bases). The CDR3 contains 16 residues. From germline, CDR1 is SGDLS and CDR2 YYNGEE. V lost 0 bases to trimming and J lost 4 bases, with 13 bases between them. The CDR3 loop is CASSVGRGWGTGELFF. In nucleotides, the CDR3 is TGTGCCAGCAGCGTAGGCAGGGGATGGGGCACCGGGGAGCTGTTTTTT. The full variable domain, rest sourced from reference TRBV9 and TRBJ2-2, is DSGVTQTPKHLITATGQRVTLRCSPRSGDLSVYWYQQSLDQGLQFLIQYYNGEERAKGNILERFSAQQFPDLHSELNLSSLELGDSALYFCASSVGRGWGTGELFFGEGSRLTVL.

The chain uses TRBV19 and TRBJ1-2; no clear D gene. CDR3 size: 11 residues. Trimming left V 7 bases short and J 3 bases short, with 6 bases between. Germline V gene data show CDR1 as LNHDA and CDR2 as SQIVND (reference sequence). The CDR3, as DNA: TGTGCCAGTAATAGCGACTATGGCTACACCTTC. Its translation is CASNSDYGYTF.

In DNA form, the CDR3 reads TGTGCCACCAGCAGAGGGACACCGGACCCATCCTACAATGAGCAGTTCTTC. This codes for CATSRGTPDPSYNEQFF. The gene calls are TRBV15 and TRBJ2-1, with D perhaps TRBD1 (5 bases). V was shortened by 1 base and J by 1 base, with 14 bases between the two germline ends. The CDR3 is 17 residues long. The germline CDR1 and CDR2 sequences are LNHNV and YYDKDF (reference sequence).

This clone is a singleton in its sample. J is TRBJ2-7 and V is TRBV7-4; 9 bases are a match to TRBD1. V shed 4 bases and J 2 bases; nucleotides not matched to a gene: 6. Looked up from germline, CDR1 is SGHVT and CDR2 is SQSDAQ. CDR3 size: 15 residues. For the CDR3, the DNA is TGTGCCAGCAGCTCCCGACAGGGGGTAACCTACGAGCAGTACTTC. Translation gives CASSSRQGVTYEQYF.

V gene TRBV6-4 combines with J gene TRBJ2-5; D is possibly TRBD1 (5 bases). The length of the CDR3 is 14 residues. The V end lost 6 bases, the J end lost 7 bases, and 18 bases lay between the germline ends. Germline V gene sequence: CDR1 MRHNA, CDR2 SNTAGT. CDR3 bases: TGTGCCAGCAGCCTCACAGGCCGCCCAAGGACCCAGTACTTC. Its translation is CASSLTGRPRTQYF.

The genes are TRBV27 and TRBJ2-5; D remains unclear. The CDR3 runs to 14 residues. Germline loops: CDR1 MNHEY, CDR2 SMNVEV (reference sequence). Trimming took 3 bases from V and 0 from J, leaving 8 bases between them. As DNA, the CDR3 is TGTGCCAGCAGTTTTTTCAACAACCAAGAGACCCAGTACTTC. This gives the protein CASSFFNNQETQYF.

V and J are TRBV28 and TRBJ2-7; TRBD2 is a possible D gene (5 bases). Germline CDR1 MDHEN, CDR2 SYDVKM. This CDR3 has 16 amino acids. Trimming removed 6 bases at V and 2 bases at J, with 20 bases between. In nucleotides, the CDR3 is TGTGCCAGCAGCATGCCTCTAGCAAACCCTACCTACGAGCAGTACTTC. Encoded protein: CASSMPLANPTYEQYF.

This clone was seen once. J is TRBJ2-7 and V is TRBV29-1; tentative D call: TRBD2 (5 bases). The CDR3 is made up of 14 amino acids. Deletions cut 4 bases from V and 2 bases from J, with 15 bases between. CDR1 and CDR2 from the germline V gene are SQVTM and ANQGSEA. As DNA, the CDR3 is TGCAGCGTTGTATCCGGGATCCATGCCTACGAGCAGTACTTC. Protein product: CSVVSGIHAYEQYF.

The J gene is TRBJ1-1, the V gene TRBV28; tentatively, D is TRBD1 (5 bases). Per germline, CDR1 MDHEN and CDR2 SYDVKM. CDR3 size: 14 residues. V lost 5 bases to trimming and J lost 1 base, with 11 bases between them. The CDR3 reads CASSPGRANTEAFF. CDR3 bases: TGTGCCAGCAGTCCTGGCAGGGCGAACACTGAAGCTTTCTTT.

J is TRBJ2-1 and V is TRBV7-8, with 9 bases fitting TRBD1. This CDR3 has 15 amino acids. The germline CDR1 and CDR2 sequences are SGHVS and FQNEAQ. Losses at the gene ends were 5 bases for V and 7 bases for J; bases not matched to a gene: 9. This CDR3 is CASSLQGALLNEQFF. The CDR3 DNA follows: TGTGCCAGCAGCCTACAGGGGGCCTTGTTGAATGAGCAGTTCTTC.

This clone showed up just once. J is TRBJ2-1 and V is TRBV7-9, with 13 nucleotides matching TRBD2. From germline, CDR1 is SEHNR and CDR2 FQNEAQ (reference sequence). V trimming: 3 bases; J trimming: 9 bases; junction bases outside the gene matches: 14. CDR3 length equals 18 residues. CDR3 amino acids: CASSLEQGGTSGKVEQFF. CDR3 DNA sequence: TGTGCCAGCAGCTTGGAACAGGGAGGGACTAGCGGGAAGGTTGAGCAGTTCTTC.

The V gene is TRBV9, the J gene TRBJ2-2; 8 bases map to TRBD1. Germline-derived CDR1 and CDR2 are SGDLS and YYNGEE. Unmatched junction bases numbered 4, after V lost 0 bases and J lost 6 bases. CDR3 size: 15 residues. CDR3 residues: CASSVAARGPGELFF. CDR3 DNA: TGTGCCAGCAGCGTAGCAGCCAGGGGGCCCGGGGAGCTGTTTTTT. The variable domain in full, with the rest retrieved from reference TRBV9 and TRBJ2-2, is DSGVTQTPKHLITATGQRVTLRCSPRSGDLSVYWYQQSLDQGLQFLIQYYNGEERAKGNILERFSAQQFPDLHSELNLSSLELGDSALYFCASSVAARGPGELFFGEGSRLTVL.